The 12 T cell receptor beta chains reported below all come from one sample, sequenced in a study of blood T cell repertoires in COVID-19. The repertoire was sequenced with immunoSEQ multiplex PCR; TCRdb's copy has only in-frame clones and lacks some. The table lists more than 250,000 clones, approximately 89% of them singletons. Sequencing input: peripheral blood. These receptors were taken from a woman aged 30 to 39 with COVID-19, enrolled during active disease.

The genes are TRBV18 and TRBJ1-3; TRBD1 matches 7 bases. Trimming took 6 bases from V and 1 from J; bases not matched to a gene: 6. The CDR3 sequence is 15 residues long. Germline values: CDR1 KGHSH, CDR2 LQKENI. CDR3 nucleotides: TGTGCCAGCTCTCCGACAGGGTCGTCTGGAAACACCATATATTTT. This gives the protein CASSPTGSSGNTIYF.

V gene TRBV19 combines with J gene TRBJ1-2; 9 nucleotides line up with TRBD1. This CDR3 is built from 15 residues. V was pared by 9 bases and J by 1 base, with 9 bases of the junction left unmatched. The germline V gene has CDR1 LNHDA and CDR2 SQIVND (reference sequence). In DNA, the CDR3 is TGTGCCAGAACCCCCGGGACAGGGCTTAACTATGGCTACACCTTC. Protein product: CARTPGTGLNYGYTF.

This clone was counted a single time. The V call is TRBV28, the J call TRBJ1-4, with 10 bases fitting TRBD1. The V segment lost 6 bases and the J segment 8 bases; nucleotides outside the gene matches: 12. CDR1 is MDHEN and CDR2 is SYDVKM in the germline V gene. The CDR3 consists of 16 residues. CDR3 sequence reads: CASRDPRQGAREKLFF. CDR3 DNA sequence: TGTGCCAGCAGAGACCCCCGACAGGGGGCGAGAGAAAAACTGTTTTTT.

This chain joins TRBV5-1 and TRBJ2-2; TRBD2 matches 12 bases. Germline CDR1 SGHRS, CDR2 YFSETQ. The CDR3 has 16 amino acids. V trimming: 4 bases; J trimming: 4 bases; junction bases outside the gene matches: 5. The CDR3 spells CASSSGLAGPTGELFF. The DNA of the CDR3 is TGCGCCAGCAGCAGTGGACTAGCGGGGCCCACCGGGGAGCTGTTTTTT.

CDR3 sequence: CASSPWRAGEAFF. The CDR3 nucleotides are TGTGCCAGCTCACCATGGAGGGCCGGTGAAGCTTTCTTT. This chain uses TRBV18 with TRBJ1-1; D gene unclear. V was shortened by 2 bases and J by 7 bases, with 11 bases between the two germline ends. Germline CDR1 KGHSH, CDR2 LQKENI. This CDR3 is built from 13 residues.

This clone appeared a few times. This chain connects TRBV14 to TRBJ1-4; D remains ambiguous. The ends were cut back, 3 bases at V and 7 bases at J, with 12 bases in the middle. This CDR3 is 14 amino acids long. CDR1 and CDR2 (germline): SGHDN, FVKESK. CDR3 nucleotides: TGTGCCAGCAGCCAGCGGCAGCGTTGTGAAAAACTGTTTTTT. It encodes CASSQRQRCEKLFF.

This clone was detected only once. The gene calls are TRBV4-1 and TRBJ1-1; tentatively, D is TRBD1 (5 bases). V was cut by 2 bases and J by 0 bases, with 13 bases left in between. This CDR3 has 16 residues. Germline V gene lookup returns CDR1 MGHRA and CDR2 YSYEKL. This chain's CDR3 is CASSQPGHMMNTEAFF. CDR3 DNA: TGCGCCAGCAGCCAACCTGGACACATGATGAACACTGAAGCTTTCTTT.

The V gene is TRBV6-5, the J gene TRBJ1-1; D is unclear. Germline V gene lookup returns CDR1 MNHEY and CDR2 SVGAGI. Trimming left V 1 base short and J 4 bases short, with 13 bases between. This CDR3 region has 15 residues. CDR3: CASSYYEAESTEAFF. As DNA, the CDR3 is TGTGCCAGCAGTTACTACGAGGCGGAGAGCACTGAAGCTTTCTTT.

The rearrangement uses TRBV15 and TRBJ2-3; D unresolved. Between the trimmed V and J ends, which lost 1 base and 2 bases, there was a span of 7 bases. Germline values: CDR1 LNHNV, CDR2 YYDKDF (reference sequence). The CDR3 extends over 14 amino acids. The CDR3 reads CATSRGSPTDTQYF. CDR3 bases: TGTGCCACCAGCAGAGGGAGCCCCACAGATACGCAGTATTTT.

This chain connects TRBV7-9 to TRBJ1-4, with D perhaps TRBD1 (5 bases). Germline CDR1 and CDR2: SEHNR and FQNEAQ (reference sequence). CDR3 length: 13 residues. V shed 5 bases and J shed 5 bases, with 9 bases lying between them. CDR3 DNA: TGTGCCAGCAGCCGACAGCGAAATGAAAAACTGTTTTTT. The encoded protein is CASSRQRNEKLFF.

This sequence joins TRBV19 and TRBJ1-5; TRBD1 matches at 9 bases. Germline V gene lookup returns CDR1 LNHDA and CDR2 SQIVND (reference sequence). CDR3 length equals 15 residues. The V gene end was trimmed by 4 bases and the J gene end by 6 bases; junction bases not matched to a gene: 7. The CDR3 DNA is TGTGCCAGTAGTAGGTGGACAGGGGAAGGTCAGCCCCAGCATTTT. It encodes CASSRWTGEGQPQHF.

This clone was seen just once. The chain joins TRBV5-1 to TRBJ2-7, with TRBD1 matching 10 bases. CDR3 length equals 14 residues. Germline CDR1 reads SGHRS; CDR2 reads YFSETQ. V dropped 6 bases and J dropped 7; count of bases not matched to a gene: 10. The CDR3 loop is CASITGTGVDEQYV. In DNA, the CDR3 is TGCGCCAGCATCACCGGGACAGGGGTAGATGAGCAGTACGTC.